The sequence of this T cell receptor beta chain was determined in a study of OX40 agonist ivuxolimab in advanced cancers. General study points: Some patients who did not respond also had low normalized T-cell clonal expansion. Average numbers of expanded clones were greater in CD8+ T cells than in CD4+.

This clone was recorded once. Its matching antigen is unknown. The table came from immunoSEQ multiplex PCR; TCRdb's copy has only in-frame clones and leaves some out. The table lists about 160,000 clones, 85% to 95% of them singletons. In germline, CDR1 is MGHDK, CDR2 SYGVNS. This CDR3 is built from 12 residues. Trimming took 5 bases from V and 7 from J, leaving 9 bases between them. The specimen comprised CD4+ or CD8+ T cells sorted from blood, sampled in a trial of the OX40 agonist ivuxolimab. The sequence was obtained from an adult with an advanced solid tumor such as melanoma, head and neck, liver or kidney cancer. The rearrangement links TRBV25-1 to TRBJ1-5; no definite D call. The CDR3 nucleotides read TGTGCCAGCAGTACGGGAGGCCAGCCCCAGCATTTT. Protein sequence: CASSTGGQPQHF.